These 4 T cell receptor beta chains were all obtained from the same sample, sequenced in a study of T-cell reconstitution after alpha-beta-depleted transplantation in children. The TCRbeta library was prepared with unique molecular identifiers. A single record per CDR3 protein comes from TCRdb applying MiXCR to the PCR reads. The repertoire includes approximately 650,000 distinct CDR3 sequences, roughly 14% of them detected once, and around 0.76% sits in the top ten. Sequences were derived from PBMCs, sampled before TCRalphabeta/CD19-depleted stem cell transplant. The origin of the receptors is a girl aged 2 to 10 with congenital amegakaryocytic thrombocytopenia, due to receive a stem cell transplant.

This clonotype was recorded many times. The gene calls are TRBV5-1 and TRBJ2-5; 7 nucleotides match TRBD2. Germline lookup yields CDR1 SGHRS and CDR2 YFSETQ. The CDR3 contains 15 residues. Germline trimming cut 5 bases from V and 0 bases from J; bases unmatched to any gene: 7. This CDR3 is CASSILADYQETQYF. CDR3 DNA: TGCGCCAGCAGTATTCTAGCGGATTACCAAGAGACCCAGTACTTC.

This clonotype was seen ten or more times. The CDR3 nucleotides are TGCGCCAGCAGCTTGGTGTCGGGAGGGTTTATTTACGAGCAGTACTTC. Residues: CASSLVSGGFIYEQYF. The rearrangement joins TRBV5-1 to TRBJ2-7; 8 bases are shared with TRBD2. The germline V gene has CDR1 SGHRS and CDR2 YFSETQ. J gave up 4 bases and V 0 bases, and 9 bases lay outside the gene matches. This CDR3 spans 16 amino acids.

This chain connects TRBV2 to TRBJ2-2; 14 nucleotides agree with TRBD2. CDR1 is SNHLY and CDR2 is FYNNEI in the germline V gene. This CDR3 region has 17 residues. V trimming: 7 bases; J trimming: 4 bases; junction bases outside the gene matches: 8. The CDR3 coding sequence is TGTGCCAGCACCCGACTAGCGGGAGGGCCGGTCACCGGGGAGCTGTTTTTT. This translates into CASTRLAGGPVTGELFF.

This clonotype came up a few times. The rearrangement uses TRBV7-9 and TRBJ2-7; possibly TRBD1 for D (6 bases). Between the trimmed V and J ends, which lost 10 bases and 0 bases, there was a span of 10 bases. The V gene's germline CDR1 is SEHNR and CDR2 FQNEAQ (reference sequence). The CDR3 is 12 amino acids. The CDR3 protein is CATEGVSYEQYF. The CDR3 DNA reads as TGTGCCACAGAGGGGGTCTCCTACGAGCAGTACTTC.